A selection of T cell receptor beta chains follows, all from one sample in a study of T cell repertoires in cytomegalovirus infection. TCRdb redid the calling of the reads with MiXCR, one entry per CDR3 protein. The table lists tens of thousands of distinct CDR3 sequences, roughly 20% of them singletons. No antigen has been assigned to these receptors. Here the sequenced sample was CD8+ T cells from cultured PBMCs, taken from culture after CMV antigen stimulation. All receptors come from a human donor in good health (CMV status not recorded). Some clones in this sample may be carry-over from other donors' samples. CDR3s include the opening cysteine and the closing phenylalanine or tryptophan. Fields, in order: V gene, D gene, J gene, clone size, CDR3 protein, CDR3 DNA. The D gene is left open where the match is weak. Rows may omit the clone size; those that give it use once, few, many or a size class.

v_gene: TRBV29-1; d_gene: .; j_gene: TRBJ1-4; abundance: .; CDR3aa: CSGGREGEKLFF; CDR3nt: TGCAGCGGAGGTCGTGAAGGTGAAAAACTGTTTTTT
v_gene: TRBV28; d_gene: .; j_gene: TRBJ1-5; abundance: many; CDR3aa: CATYRVEGDSNQPQHF; CDR3nt: TGTGCCACCTACAGGGTTGAGGGAGATAGCAATCAGCCCCAGCATTTT
v_gene: TRBV6-5; d_gene: .; j_gene: TRBJ1-1; abundance: few; CDR3aa: CASSPLTDLNTEAFF; CDR3nt: TGTGCCAGCAGTCCCTTGACTGACCTGAACACTGAAGCTTTCTTT
v_gene: TRBV5-6; d_gene: .; j_gene: TRBJ1-4; abundance: few; CDR3aa: CASSLMGRNEKLFF; CDR3nt: TGTGCCAGCAGCTTGATGGGGAGGAACGAAAAACTGTTTTTT
v_gene: TRBV27; d_gene: .; j_gene: TRBJ2-7; abundance: .; CDR3aa: CASRPRAAPSYEQYF; CDR3nt: TGTGCCAGCAGACCTCGAGCGGCACCCTCCTACGAGCAGTACTTC
v_gene: TRBV6-2/TRBV6-3; d_gene: .; j_gene: TRBJ2-7; abundance: .; CDR3aa: CASSFLRDSYEQYF; CDR3nt: TGTGCCAGCAGTTTTTTACGGGACTCCTACGAGCAGTACTTC
v_gene: TRBV7-2; d_gene: .; j_gene: TRBJ1-1; abundance: few; CDR3aa: CASSLGFATNYTESRTEAFF; CDR3nt: TGTGCCAGCAGCTTAGGTTTCGCTACCAACTACACGGAGAGTCGGACTGAAGCTTTCTTT
v_gene: TRBV7-2; d_gene: TRBD1; j_gene: TRBJ1-1; abundance: .; CDR3aa: CASSDGRGPEAFF; CDR3nt: TGTGCCAGCAGCGACGGCAGGGGGCCTGAAGCTTTCTTT
v_gene: TRBV5-5; d_gene: .; j_gene: TRBJ2-7; abundance: many; CDR3aa: CASSLEDLSSYEQYF; CDR3nt: TGTGCCAGCAGCTTGGAAGACCTCAGCTCCTACGAGCAGTACTTC
v_gene: TRBV7-6; d_gene: .; j_gene: TRBJ2-3; abundance: few; CDR3aa: CASSLGATNTDTQYF; CDR3nt: TGTGCCAGCAGCTTAGGGGCCACGAACACAGATACGCAGTATTTT
v_gene: TRBV7-2; d_gene: .; j_gene: TRBJ1-2; abundance: .; CDR3aa: CASSLAGADPIGYTF; CDR3nt: TGTGCCAGCAGCTTAGCGGGGGCAGACCCCATTGGCTACACCTTC
v_gene: TRBV7-6; d_gene: .; j_gene: TRBJ1-2; abundance: few; CDR3aa: CASSSTTGRNYGYTF; CDR3nt: TGTGCCAGCAGCTCGACTACAGGACGAAACTATGGCTACACCTTC
v_gene: TRBV7-9; d_gene: TRBD1; j_gene: TRBJ2-7; abundance: few; CDR3aa: CASSEKRDRGVEQYF; CDR3nt: TGTGCCAGCAGCGAGAAACGGGACAGGGGTGTGGAGCAGTACTTC
v_gene: TRBV6-1; d_gene: .; j_gene: TRBJ2-5; abundance: few; CDR3aa: CALSETQYF; CDR3nt: TGTGCCCTCAGCGAGACCCAGTACTTC
v_gene: TRBV5-6; d_gene: TRBD1; j_gene: TRBJ1-4; abundance: few; CDR3aa: CASSLGGPGDSLF; CDR3nt: TGTGCCAGCAGCTTGGGGGGGCCCGGGGACAGCCTTTTT
v_gene: TRBV7-6; d_gene: TRBD1; j_gene: TRBJ1-1; abundance: .; CDR3aa: CASSPPDRDGTEAFF; CDR3nt: TGTGCCAGCAGCCCGCCGGACAGGGATGGCACTGAAGCTTTCTTT
v_gene: TRBV24-1; d_gene: .; j_gene: TRBJ2-2; abundance: .; CDR3aa: CATGGRNTGELFF; CDR3nt: TGTGCCACCGGGGGGAGAAACACCGGGGAGCTGTTTTTT
v_gene: TRBV27; d_gene: .; j_gene: TRBJ1-1; abundance: few; CDR3aa: CASRRRVGNTEAFF; CDR3nt: TGTGCCAGCCGCCGGCGTGTGGGGAACACTGAAGCTTTCTTT
v_gene: TRBV2; d_gene: .; j_gene: TRBJ1-3; abundance: .; CDR3aa: CASITVSSGNTIYF; CDR3nt: TGTGCCAGCATTACAGTGAGCTCTGGAAACACCATATATTTT
v_gene: TRBV7-9; d_gene: .; j_gene: TRBJ1-6; abundance: .; CDR3aa: CASSLSGSPLHF; CDR3nt: TGTGCCAGCAGCTTATCTGGTTCACCCCTCCACTTT
v_gene: TRBV14; d_gene: .; j_gene: TRBJ2-2; abundance: .; CDR3aa: CASSQVASMNTGELFF; CDR3nt: TGTGCCAGCAGCCAAGTGGCGTCCATGAACACCGGGGAGCTGTTTTTT
v_gene: TRBV6-8; d_gene: .; j_gene: TRBJ1-1; abundance: .; CDR3aa: CASSYSGTGKNTEAFF; CDR3nt: TGTGCCAGCAGTTACTCCGGAACAGGGAAGAACACTGAAGCTTTCTTT
v_gene: TRBV7-6; d_gene: TRBD2; j_gene: TRBJ2-3; abundance: .; CDR3aa: CASSLEGLGLGDTQYF; CDR3nt: TGTGCCAGCAGCTTAGAGGGACTAGGGTTGGGAGATACGCAGTATTTT
v_gene: TRBV7-9; d_gene: .; j_gene: TRBJ1-1; abundance: .; CDR3aa: CASTSSLGGTEAFF; CDR3nt: TGTGCCAGCACCTCATCTCTGGGTGGAACTGAAGCTTTCTTT
v_gene: TRBV7-6; d_gene: TRBD1; j_gene: TRBJ1-1; abundance: .; CDR3aa: CASSPRTGGAFF; CDR3nt: TGTGCCAGCAGCCCCCGGACAGGCGGTGCTTTCTTT
v_gene: TRBV7-1; d_gene: .; j_gene: TRBJ2-1; abundance: .; CDR3aa: CASSSSEREQFF; CDR3nt: TGTGCCAGCAGCTCATCCGAGAGGGAGCAGTTCTTC
v_gene: TRBV5-8; d_gene: .; j_gene: TRBJ1-3; abundance: .; CDR3aa: CASSLGRNSGNTIYF; CDR3nt: TGTGCCAGCAGCTTGGGGCGTAACTCTGGAAACACCATATATTTT
v_gene: TRBV5-6; d_gene: TRBD2; j_gene: TRBJ2-2; abundance: .; CDR3aa: CASSSGTSGFTGELFF; CDR3nt: TGTGCCAGCAGCTCCGGGACTAGCGGATTCACCGGGGAGCTGTTTTTT
v_gene: TRBV6-2/TRBV6-3; d_gene: .; j_gene: TRBJ1-6; abundance: few; CDR3aa: CASSYGSPLHF; CDR3nt: TGTGCCAGCAGTTACGGATCACCCCTCCACTTT
v_gene: TRBV7-6; d_gene: TRBD2; j_gene: TRBJ2-1; abundance: few; CDR3aa: CASSLRASGGTSYNEQFF; CDR3nt: TGTGCCAGCAGCTTAAGGGCTAGCGGGGGTACCTCCTACAATGAGCAGTTCTTC
v_gene: TRBV12-5; d_gene: TRBD1; j_gene: TRBJ1-2; abundance: few; CDR3aa: CATGTGNYYGYTF; CDR3nt: TGTGCTACCGGGACAGGGAACTACTATGGCTACACCTTC
v_gene: TRBV6-1; d_gene: .; j_gene: TRBJ2-2; abundance: .; CDR3aa: CASSGYGTGELFF; CDR3nt: TGTGCCAGCAGTGGGTATGGAACCGGGGAGCTGTTTTTT
v_gene: TRBV3-1; d_gene: .; j_gene: TRBJ2-5; abundance: .; CDR3aa: CASSPVGAAQETQYF; CDR3nt: TGTGCCAGCAGCCCGGTGGGAGCGGCTCAAGAGACCCAGTACTTC
v_gene: TRBV6-2/TRBV6-3; d_gene: TRBD2; j_gene: TRBJ2-3; abundance: .; CDR3aa: CASSTGTSGFTDTQYF; CDR3nt: TGTGCCAGCAGCACCGGGACTAGCGGGTTCACAGATACGCAGTATTTT
v_gene: TRBV7-6; d_gene: .; j_gene: TRBJ2-1; abundance: .; CDR3aa: CASSLKWDQSYNEQFF; CDR3nt: TGTGCCAGCAGCCTTAAGTGGGACCAATCCTACAATGAGCAGTTCTTC
v_gene: TRBV7-2; d_gene: .; j_gene: TRBJ2-7; abundance: few; CDR3aa: CASSLIDLHSYEQYF; CDR3nt: TGTGCCAGCAGCTTAATAGACCTTCACTCCTACGAGCAGTACTTC
v_gene: TRBV25-1; d_gene: .; j_gene: TRBJ2-1; abundance: .; CDR3aa: CASSEPGVRHEQFF; CDR3nt: TGTGCCAGCAGTGAGCCTGGCGTACGCCATGAGCAGTTCTTC
v_gene: TRBV27; d_gene: TRBD2; j_gene: TRBJ2-7; abundance: few; CDR3aa: CASRVAGGRYEQYF; CDR3nt: TGTGCCAGCAGAGTAGCGGGGGGAAGGTACGAGCAGTACTTC
v_gene: TRBV4-1; d_gene: .; j_gene: TRBJ1-1; abundance: .; CDR3aa: CASSPGENTEAFF; CDR3nt: TGCGCCAGCAGCCCAGGGGAGAACACTGAAGCTTTCTTT
v_gene: TRBV7-2; d_gene: TRBD1; j_gene: TRBJ1-4; abundance: few; CDR3aa: CASSSQVQGAGEKLFF; CDR3nt: TGTGCCAGCAGCTCCCAGGTCCAGGGGGCGGGGGAAAAACTGTTTTTT
v_gene: TRBV7-9; d_gene: .; j_gene: TRBJ2-3; abundance: .; CDR3aa: CASSLVSPSTDTQYF; CDR3nt: TGTGCCAGCAGCTTAGTCAGTCCTAGCACAGATACGCAGTATTTT
v_gene: TRBV27; d_gene: .; j_gene: TRBJ1-1; abundance: few; CDR3aa: CASSPGLQTEAFF; CDR3nt: TGTGCCAGCAGTCCCGGTTTACAGACTGAAGCTTTCTTT
v_gene: TRBV7-2; d_gene: TRBD2; j_gene: TRBJ2-3; abundance: .; CDR3aa: CASSYSREGWDTQYF; CDR3nt: TGTGCCAGCAGCTACTCACGGGAGGGTTGGGATACGCAGTATTTT
v_gene: TRBV12-3/TRBV12-4; d_gene: .; j_gene: TRBJ2-1; abundance: .; CDR3aa: CASSFGDASYNEQFF; CDR3nt: TGTGCCAGCAGTTTCGGGGACGCATCCTACAATGAGCAGTTCTTC
v_gene: TRBV7-9; d_gene: .; j_gene: TRBJ2-3; abundance: .; CDR3aa: CASNTRGRDTQYF; CDR3nt: TGTGCCAGTAACACCCGAGGGAGAGATACGCAGTATTTT
v_gene: TRBV15; d_gene: TRBD2; j_gene: TRBJ2-5; abundance: .; CDR3aa: CATSRDSGVYQETQYF; CDR3nt: TGTGCCACCAGCAGAGACAGCGGGGTGTACCAAGAGACCCAGTACTTC
v_gene: TRBV14; d_gene: .; j_gene: TRBJ1-1; abundance: few; CDR3aa: CASSHWTVRNTEAFF; CDR3nt: TGTGCCAGCAGCCACTGGACGGTGAGGAACACTGAAGCTTTCTTT
v_gene: TRBV9; d_gene: .; j_gene: TRBJ2-3; abundance: few; CDR3aa: CASSLPEGGRGTDTQYF; CDR3nt: TGTGCCAGCAGCCTCCCCGAAGGGGGACGGGGCACAGATACGCAGTATTTT
v_gene: TRBV7-6; d_gene: .; j_gene: TRBJ1-2; abundance: .; CDR3aa: CASSLDGMYGYTF; CDR3nt: TGTGCCAGCAGCTTAGATGGAATGTATGGCTACACCTTC
v_gene: TRBV28; d_gene: .; j_gene: TRBJ1-5; abundance: .; CDR3aa: CASSFFPPQGNQPQHF; CDR3nt: TGTGCCAGCAGTTTTTTCCCACCCCAGGGCAATCAGCCCCAGCATTTT
v_gene: TRBV7-8; d_gene: TRBD1; j_gene: TRBJ2-1; abundance: .; CDR3aa: CASSDGTEHNEQFF; CDR3nt: TGTGCCAGCAGCGACGGGACAGAACACAATGAGCAGTTCTTC
v_gene: TRBV4-1; d_gene: .; j_gene: TRBJ1-2; abundance: few; CDR3aa: CASSQASETNYGYTF; CDR3nt: TGCGCCAGCAGCCAAGCGTCAGAGACTAACTATGGCTACACCTTC
v_gene: TRBV7-8; d_gene: .; j_gene: TRBJ2-7; abundance: .; CDR3aa: CASIAPTYEQYF; CDR3nt: TGTGCCAGCATAGCACCGACCTACGAGCAGTACTTC
v_gene: TRBV6-2/TRBV6-3; d_gene: .; j_gene: TRBJ1-1; abundance: .; CDR3aa: CASNYPQGGTEAFF; CDR3nt: TGTGCCAGCAATTACCCGCAGGGAGGGACTGAAGCTTTCTTT
v_gene: TRBV12-3/TRBV12-4; d_gene: .; j_gene: TRBJ2-2; abundance: few; CDR3aa: CASRDPGTGELFF; CDR3nt: TGTGCCAGCAGGGACCCGGGCACCGGGGAGCTGTTTTTT
v_gene: TRBV27; d_gene: TRBD1; j_gene: TRBJ1-1; abundance: .; CDR3aa: CASSLGGQGNTEAFF; CDR3nt: TGTGCCAGCAGTTTAGGGGGACAGGGGAACACTGAAGCTTTCTTT
v_gene: TRBV4-1; d_gene: TRBD1; j_gene: TRBJ2-5; abundance: many; CDR3aa: CASSPHTGDQAETQYF; CDR3nt: TGCGCCAGCAGCCCTCATACAGGGGATCAGGCGGAGACCCAGTACTTC